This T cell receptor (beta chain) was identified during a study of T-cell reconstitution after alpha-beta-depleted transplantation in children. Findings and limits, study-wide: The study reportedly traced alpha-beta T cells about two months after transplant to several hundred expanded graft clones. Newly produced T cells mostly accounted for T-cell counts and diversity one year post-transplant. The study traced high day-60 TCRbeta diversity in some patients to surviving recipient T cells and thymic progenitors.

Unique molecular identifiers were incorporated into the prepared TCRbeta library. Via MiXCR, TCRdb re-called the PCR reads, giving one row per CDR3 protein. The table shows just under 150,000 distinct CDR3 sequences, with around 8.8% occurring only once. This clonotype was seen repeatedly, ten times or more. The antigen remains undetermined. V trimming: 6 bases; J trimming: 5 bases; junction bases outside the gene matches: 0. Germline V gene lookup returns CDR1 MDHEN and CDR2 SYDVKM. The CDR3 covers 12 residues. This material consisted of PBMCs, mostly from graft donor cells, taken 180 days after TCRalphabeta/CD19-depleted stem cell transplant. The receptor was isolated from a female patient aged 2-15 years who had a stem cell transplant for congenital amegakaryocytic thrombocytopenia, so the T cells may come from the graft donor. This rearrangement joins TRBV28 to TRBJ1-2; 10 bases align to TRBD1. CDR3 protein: CASRGQGYGYTF. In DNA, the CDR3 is TGTGCCAGCAGGGGACAGGGGTATGGCTACACCTTC.